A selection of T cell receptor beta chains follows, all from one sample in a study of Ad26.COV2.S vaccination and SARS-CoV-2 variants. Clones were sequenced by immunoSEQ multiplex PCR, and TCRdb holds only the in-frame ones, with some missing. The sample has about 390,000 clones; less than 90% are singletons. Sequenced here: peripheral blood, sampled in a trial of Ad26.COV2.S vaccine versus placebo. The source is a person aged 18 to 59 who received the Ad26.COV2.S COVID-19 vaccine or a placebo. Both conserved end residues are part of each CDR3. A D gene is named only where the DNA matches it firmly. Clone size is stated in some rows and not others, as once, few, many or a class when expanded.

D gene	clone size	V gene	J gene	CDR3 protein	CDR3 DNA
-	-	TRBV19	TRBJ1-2	CATKRDTHLYGYTF	TGTGCCACCAAGCGGGACACACACCTCTATGGCTACACCTTC
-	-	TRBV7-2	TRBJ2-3	CASSLVRGRASTDTQYF	TGTGCCAGCAGCTTAGTTCGAGGGCGGGCTAGCACAGATACGCAGTATTTT
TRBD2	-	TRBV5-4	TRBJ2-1	CASSLEGLAGRRDNEQFF	TGTGCCAGCAGCTTGGAGGGACTAGCGGGGCGACGGGACAATGAGCAGTTCTTC
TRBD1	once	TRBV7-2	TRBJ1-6	CASSLVGQGYNSPLHF	TGTGCCAGCAGCTTAGTCGGACAGGGGTATAATTCACCCCTCCACTTT
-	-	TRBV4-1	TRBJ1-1	CASSPDSMERLNTEAFF	TGCGCCAGCAGTCCAGACAGCATGGAGAGGTTAAACACTGAAGCTTTCTTT
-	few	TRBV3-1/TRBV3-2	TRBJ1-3	CASSQDRGGNTIYF	TGTGCCAGCAGCCAAGACAGGGGAGGAAACACCATATATTTT
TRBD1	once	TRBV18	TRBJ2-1	CASSLLGQAPNEQFF	TGTGCCAGCTCACTTCTCGGACAGGCTCCCAATGAGCAGTTCTTC
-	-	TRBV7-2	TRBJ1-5	CASSSPGSGNQPQHF	TGTGCCAGCAGCTCCCCCGGCTCGGGCAATCAGCCCCAGCATTTT
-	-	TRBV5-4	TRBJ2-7	CASSSQGSDEQYF	TGTGCCAGCAGCAGCCAGGGGTCCGACGAGCAGTACTTC
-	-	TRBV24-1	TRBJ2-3	CATSDLLRGTDTQYF	TGTGCCACCAGTGATTTGCTACGAGGCACAGATACGCAGTATTTT
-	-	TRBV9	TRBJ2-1	CASSVVSRDGEQFF	TGTGCCAGCAGCGTAGTTAGCAGGGACGGTGAGCAGTTCTTC
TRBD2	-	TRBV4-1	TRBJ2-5	CASSHPGLAGGPGKETQYF	TGCGCCAGCAGCCACCCCGGACTAGCGGGGGGGCCGGGGAAAGAGACCCAGTACTTC
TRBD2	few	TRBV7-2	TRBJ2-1	CASSFTGGRNEQFF	TGTGCCAGCAGCTTTACGGGAGGCCGCAATGAGCAGTTCTTC
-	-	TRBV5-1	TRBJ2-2	CASSLHENTGELFF	TGCGCCAGCAGCTTGCACGAGAACACCGGGGAGCTGTTTTTT
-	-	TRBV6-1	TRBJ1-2	CASSRLRDGYTF	TGTGCCAGCAGCCGTCTCAGGGATGGCTACACCTTC
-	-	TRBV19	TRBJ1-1	CASSIDSNTEAFF	TGTGCCAGTAGTATCGACAGCAACACTGAAGCTTTCTTT
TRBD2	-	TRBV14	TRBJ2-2	CASSRIAGVTGELFF	TGTGCCAGCAGCAGAATAGCGGGGGTCACCGGGGAGCTGTTTTTT
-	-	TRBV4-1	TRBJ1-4	CASSQDGREYNEKLFF	TGCGCCAGCAGCCAAGATGGGCGGGAATATAATGAAAAACTGTTTTTT
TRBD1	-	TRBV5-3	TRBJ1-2	CARSLNRGYGYTF	TGTGCCAGAAGCTTGAACAGGGGGTATGGCTACACCTTC
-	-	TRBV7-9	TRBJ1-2	CASSPAGVGGYTF	TGTGCCAGCAGCCCCGCAGGGGTCGGTGGCTACACCTTC
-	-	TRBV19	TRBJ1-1	CASSIWGNSEAFF	TGTGCCAGTAGTATTTGGGGTAATTCTGAAGCTTTCTTT
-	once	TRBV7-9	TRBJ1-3	CASSPGGVSGNTIYF	TGTGCCAGCAGCCCCGGGGGTGTCTCTGGAAACACCATATATTTT
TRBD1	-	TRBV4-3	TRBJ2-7	CASSQGTGDAYEQYF	TGCGCCAGCAGCCAAGGGACAGGGGACGCCTACGAGCAGTACTTC
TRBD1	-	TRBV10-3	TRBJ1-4	CAAGTGVNEKLFF	TGTGCCGCGGGGACAGGGGTTAATGAAAAACTGTTTTTT
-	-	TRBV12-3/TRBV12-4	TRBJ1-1	CASSPGAHTEAFF	TGTGCCAGCAGTCCTGGGGCCCACACTGAAGCTTTCTTT
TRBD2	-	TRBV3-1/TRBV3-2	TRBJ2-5	CASSQWGTSIYRGETQYF	TGTGCCAGCAGCCAATGGGGGACTAGCATCTACCGAGGGGAGACCCAGTACTTC
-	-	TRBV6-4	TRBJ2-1	CASSRDTYNEQFF	TGTGCCAGCAGCCGGGACACCTACAATGAGCAGTTCTTC
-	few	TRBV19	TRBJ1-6	CASSTPGADNSPLHF	TGTGCCAGTAGTACCCCAGGGGCAGATAATTCACCCCTCCACTTT
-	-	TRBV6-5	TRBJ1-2	CASSYSGPDHYGYTF	TGTGCCAGCAGTTACTCGGGTCCGGACCACTATGGCTACACCTTC
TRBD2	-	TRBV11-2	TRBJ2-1	CASSLRGGRYNEQFF	TGTGCCAGCAGCTTACGCGGGGGACGCTACAATGAGCAGTTCTTC
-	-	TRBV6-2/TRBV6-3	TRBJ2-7	CASSWTDRPSSYEQYF	TGTGCCAGCAGTTGGACAGACAGGCCTAGCTCCTACGAGCAGTACTTC
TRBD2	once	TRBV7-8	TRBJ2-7	CASSFREGNSYEQYF	TGTGCCAGCAGCTTTCGGGAGGGGAACTCCTACGAGCAGTACTTC
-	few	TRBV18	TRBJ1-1	CASSPFDPGTLTEAFF	TGTGCCAGCTCACCATTCGATCCCGGGACTCTCACTGAAGCTTTCTTT
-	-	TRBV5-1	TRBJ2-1	CASSFTGTPSWDEQFF	TGCGCCAGCAGCTTCACCGGGACTCCCTCATGGGATGAGCAGTTCTTC
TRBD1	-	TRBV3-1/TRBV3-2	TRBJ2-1	CASSLRDRRPFF	TGTGCCAGCAGCCTCCGGGACAGGCGTCCGTTCTTC
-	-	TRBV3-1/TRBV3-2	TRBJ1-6	CASSQGYTLNSPLHF	TGTGCCAGCAGCCAAGGGTACACGCTAAACTCACCCCTCCACTTT
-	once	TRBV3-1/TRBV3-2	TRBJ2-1	CASSQFGNEQFF	TGTGCCAGCAGCCAATTCGGCAATGAGCAGTTCTTC
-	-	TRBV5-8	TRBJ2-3	CASSLAHRTDTQYF	TGTGCCAGCAGCTTAGCCCACCGCACAGATACGCAGTATTTT
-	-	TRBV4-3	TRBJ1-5	CASSQDSFNQPQHF	TGCGCCAGCAGCCAAGACAGCTTCAATCAGCCCCAGCATTTT
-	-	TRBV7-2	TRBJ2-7	CASSLGAEGAYYEQYF	TGTGCCAGCAGCTTAGGGGCTGAGGGCGCCTACTACGAGCAGTACTTC
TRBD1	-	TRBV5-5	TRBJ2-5	CASSFLGTARETQYF	TGTGCCAGCAGCTTTCTGGGGACAGCCCGAGAGACCCAGTACTTC
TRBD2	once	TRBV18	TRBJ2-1	CASSPRTSAYNEQFF	TGTGCCAGCTCACCCCGGACTAGCGCCTACAATGAGCAGTTCTTC
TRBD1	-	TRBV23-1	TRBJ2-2	CASSQWDRGSPNTGELFF	TGCGCCAGCAGTCAATGGGACAGGGGATCCCCGAACACCGGGGAGCTGTTTTTT
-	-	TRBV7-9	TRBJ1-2	CASSLVAGVSNYGYTF	TGTGCCAGCAGCTTAGTCGCAGGGGTCTCGAACTATGGCTACACCTTC
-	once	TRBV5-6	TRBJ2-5	CASSFRRRTQYF	TGTGCCAGCAGCTTCCGACGGCGGACCCAGTACTTC
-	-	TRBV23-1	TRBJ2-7	CASSRPGRPIYEQYF	TGCGCCAGCAGTCGCCCGGGACGGCCCATATACGAGCAGTACTTC
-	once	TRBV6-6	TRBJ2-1	CASSLGPYNEQFF	TGTGCCAGCAGTCTCGGCCCCTACAATGAGCAGTTCTTC
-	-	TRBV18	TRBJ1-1	CASSPGLAEAFF	TGTGCCAGCTCACCAGGCTTGGCTGAAGCTTTCTTT